Sequencing of this T cell receptor beta chain was carried out in a study of T cell repertoires in cytomegalovirus infection. As for the study in general: An indication of both CMV infection and matching HLA type came from public TCR beta signatures.

This clonotype was seen many times. Antigen unknown. With 5 bases clipped from V and 3 bases from J, the junction kept 11 bases outside the gene matches. This CDR3 is built from 16 residues. Germline-derived CDR1 and CDR2 are SGHTA and FQGNSA. Study findings and constraints: CMV-specific HLA-C-restricted TCR beta clonotypes dominated the ex vivo response. Cumulated frequencies of public TCR beta families served to identify carriers of CMV plus the relevant HLA.

TCRdb ran MiXCR on the reads and lists one entry per CDR3 protein. Among 120,000 to 150,000 distinct CDR3 sequences listed, 6.5% were seen once. The clonotype was recovered from a human donor in good health (CMV status not recorded). Some clones in this sample may be carry-over from other donors' samples. Material: PBMCs. The rearrangement joins TRBV7-2 to TRBJ2-3, with 7 bases matching TRBD2. The DNA of the CDR3 is TGTGCCAGCAGCCTAGAAGCGGGGAGGGTGACAGATACGCAGTATTTT. Protein product: CASSLEAGRVTDTQYF. Complete variable domain (other parts from reference TRBV7-2 and TRBJ2-3): GAGVSQSPSNKVTEKGKDVELRCDPISGHTALYWYRQSLGQGLEFLIYFQGNSAPDKSGLPSDRFSAERTGGSVSTLTIQRTQQEDSAVYLCASSLEAGRVTDTQYFGPGTRLTVL.